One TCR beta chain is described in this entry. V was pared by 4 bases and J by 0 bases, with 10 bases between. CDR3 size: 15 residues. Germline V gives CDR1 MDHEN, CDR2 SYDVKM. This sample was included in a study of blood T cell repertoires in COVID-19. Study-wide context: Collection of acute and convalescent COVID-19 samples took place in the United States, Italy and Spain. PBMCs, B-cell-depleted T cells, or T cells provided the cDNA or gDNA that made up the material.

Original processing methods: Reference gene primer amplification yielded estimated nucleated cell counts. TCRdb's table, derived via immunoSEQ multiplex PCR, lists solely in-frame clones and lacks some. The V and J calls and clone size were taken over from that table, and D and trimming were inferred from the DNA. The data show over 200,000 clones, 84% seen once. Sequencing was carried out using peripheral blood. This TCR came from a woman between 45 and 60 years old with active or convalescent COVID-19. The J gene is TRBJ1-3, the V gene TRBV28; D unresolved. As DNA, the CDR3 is TGTGCCAGCAGTTCTAGGCCTCTCTCTGGAAACACCATATATTTT. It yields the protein CASSSRPLSGNTIYF.